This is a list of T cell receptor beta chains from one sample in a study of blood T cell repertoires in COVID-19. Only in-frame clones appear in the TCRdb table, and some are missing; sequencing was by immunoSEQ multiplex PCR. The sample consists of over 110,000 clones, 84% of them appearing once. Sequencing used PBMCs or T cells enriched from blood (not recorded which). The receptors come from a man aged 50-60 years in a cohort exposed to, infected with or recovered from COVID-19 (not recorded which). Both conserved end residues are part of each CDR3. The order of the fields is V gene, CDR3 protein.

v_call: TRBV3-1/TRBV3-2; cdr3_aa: CASRTGGWNSPLHF
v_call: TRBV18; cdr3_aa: CASSPPQFLETQYF
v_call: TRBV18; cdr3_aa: CASSPQGEVRNEQFF
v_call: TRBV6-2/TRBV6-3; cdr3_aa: CASSYAPWQISSDEQYF
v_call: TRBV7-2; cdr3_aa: CASSSPGQGVYGYTF
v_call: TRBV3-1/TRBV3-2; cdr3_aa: CASRDGGDSYGYTF
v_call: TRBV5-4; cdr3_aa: CASSLVGGGAPYEQYF
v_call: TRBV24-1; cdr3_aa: CATSDAWSYGYTF
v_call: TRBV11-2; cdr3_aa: CASSRGLAGAKDEQFF
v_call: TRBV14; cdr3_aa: CASSQWQGVGYTF
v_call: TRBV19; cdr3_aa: CASSSGESRYEQYF
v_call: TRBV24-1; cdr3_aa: CATSEIAQAGEQFF
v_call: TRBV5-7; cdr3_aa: CASSLRVAPHLTYEQYF
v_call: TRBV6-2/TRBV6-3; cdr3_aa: CASSYPQGYGYTF
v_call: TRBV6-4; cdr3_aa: CASSDQSGHGELFF
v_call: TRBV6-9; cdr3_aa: CASSYPRGGSNTEAFF
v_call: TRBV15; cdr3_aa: CATSTLAGKQETQYF
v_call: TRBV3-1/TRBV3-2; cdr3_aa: CASSQGGTAISGNTIYF
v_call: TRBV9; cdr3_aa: CASSVGGSGNTGELFF
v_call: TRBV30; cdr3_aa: CAWSRRGDGATNEKLFF
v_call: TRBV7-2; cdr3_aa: CASSKRTGWTEKLFF
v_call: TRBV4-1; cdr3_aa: CASSQAQDRGRGGYTF
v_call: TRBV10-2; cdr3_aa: CASSAGNSYEQYF
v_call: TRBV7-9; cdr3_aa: CASAGAGANVLTF
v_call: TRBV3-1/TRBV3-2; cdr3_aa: CASSPTENYGYTF
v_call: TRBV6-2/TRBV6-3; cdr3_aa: CASSFHGSYEQYF
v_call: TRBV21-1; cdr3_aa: CASSNDRGVYEQYF
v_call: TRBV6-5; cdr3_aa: CASNLEGNTIYF
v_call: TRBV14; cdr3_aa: CASSRLMGAGGPTEQYF
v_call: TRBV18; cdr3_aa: CASSPQAGQVSGNTIYF
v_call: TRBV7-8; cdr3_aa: CASRPGSSYEQYF
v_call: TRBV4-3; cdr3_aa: CASSHGTGNSPLHF
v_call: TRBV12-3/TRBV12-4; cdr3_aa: CASSYRVTEAFF
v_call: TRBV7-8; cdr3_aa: CASSSGNLGNTEAFF
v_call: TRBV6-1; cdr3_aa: CASSEWGEGDTQYF
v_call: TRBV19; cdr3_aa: CASSAGSGRNNEQFF
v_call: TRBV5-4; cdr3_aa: CASSPGQGPSVGYGYTF
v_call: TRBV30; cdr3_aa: CAWSVEEGTEAFF
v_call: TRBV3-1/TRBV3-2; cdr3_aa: CASSPRGLGQPQHF
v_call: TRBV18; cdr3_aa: CASSPPRTGGFGYTF
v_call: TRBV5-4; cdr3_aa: CASSLAGGPSYNEQFF
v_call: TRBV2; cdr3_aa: CASSETGAGGASRKLFF
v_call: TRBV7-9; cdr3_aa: CASSSLASGQGLYEQYF
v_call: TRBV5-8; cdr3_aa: CASSLETPTTGELFF